This record covers a single T cell receptor beta chain. Its antigen is unknown. No base quality information exists; no much larger clone differs at one position. The data are from a study of blood T cell repertoires in COVID-19 (TCRdb year 2020). As for the study more broadly: Samples covering the acute and convalescent phases of COVID-19 were provided by collaborators in the United States, Italy and Spain. The repertoires were released in a freely available public database intended as a resource for research on the immune response to SARS-CoV-2. The material from the prospective study consisted of cDNA or gDNA derived from T cells, B-cell-depleted T cells, or PBMCs. A de-identified subject ID, COVID-19 status, age in years and sex were almost always included in the sample metadata. Where HLA class I and class II types were available, the types were taken from metadata supplied by the sample provider, not from assay-based typing. Subjects who had been exposed to COVID-19, were actively infected with it, or had recovered from it provided the deeply sampled blood TCRbeta repertoires that made up the dataset. The samples were drawn from the first 160 participants of the ongoing ImmuneRACE study and from over a thousand subjects provided by 6 global collaborators. The investigation overall reported the following: The amount of clinical and demographic metadata varied by source and participant and was provided uncurated.

Taken from cysteine to phenylalanine, the CDR3 has 12 residues. Only the CDR3 part of the read is kept: 36 bases, read in frame from the first base. V lost 8 bases and J lost 3 bases; the stretch between them is 11 bases long. TCRbeta CDR3 regions were amplified from genomic DNA using the immunoSEQ Assay, a bias-controlled multiplex PCR. The paper's data handling went like this. Within the assay, amplification of reference gene primers was used to estimate how many nucleated cells each sample contained. To quantify the absolute abundance of each unique TCRbeta CDR3 rearrangement, sequence reads were collapsed and filtered. Productive Simpson clonality was computed per sample as the square root of Simpson's diversity index over productive rearrangements. In TCRdb, the immuneACCESS table is reduced to in-frame sequences with V and J assigned. These tables do not hold every clone; where another copy was compared, an unresolved V gene accounts for under half, and the others remain unexplained. V, J and clone size derive from that table, while D and trimming were established from the DNA sequence. The sample table lists some 150,000 clones, 80% to 85% of them with a count of one. Clones ranked in the top ten supply around 8% of the sample.

Whole blood was collected in K2EDTA tubes by collaborating institutions according to the institutions' own protocols. For TCRbeta analysis, collaborator samples were shipped as frozen whole blood, as isolated PBMCs, or as DNA extracted from either sample type. This chain joins TRBV12-3 or TRBV12-4 to TRBJ2-7; the D gene assignment is ambiguous. Sequencing was carried out using peripheral blood. The sequence derives from a human donor in a cohort sampled during active COVID-19. The bases are TGTGCCAGCCGAGGTCCGGGCTACGAGCAGTACTTC. It translates as CASRGPGYEQYF.